Below are 14 T cell receptor beta chains sequenced from a single sample in a study of post-analysis software for immune sequencing data. The study's findings and limits: Patients used a few TRBV segments, including TRBV5-6, TRBV5-1 and TRBV20-1, more often than controls.

For these receptors, no antigen is known. TCR beta libraries were prepared from cDNA with unique molecular identifiers. Each CDR3 protein gets one entry after TCRdb re-called the PCR reads with MiXCR. This table has hundreds of thousands of distinct CDR3 sequences, 25% to 30% appearing once. Sequences were obtained from blood. The receptors stem from a girl aged 5-17 years with multiple sclerosis.

The chain is built from TRBV28 and TRBJ1-5, with a possible D match to TRBD1 (6 bases). This CDR3 is 15 amino acids long. Germline V gene data show CDR1 as MDHEN and CDR2 as SYDVKM. V was pared by 5 bases and J by 1 base, with 12 bases between. CDR3 DNA sequence: TGTGCCAGCAGTGTCAGGGGCAGGAGCAATCAGCCCCAGCATTTT. Translation gives CASSVRGRSNQPQHF. Variable domain in full (rest from reference TRBV28 and TRBJ1-5): DVKVTQSSRYLVKRTGEKVFLECVQDMDHENMFWYRQDPGLGLRLIYFSYDVKMKEKGDIPEGYSVSREKKERFSLILESASTNQTSMYLCASSVRGRSNQPQHFGDGTRLSIL.

This chain connects TRBV20-1 to TRBJ2-1; 7 nucleotides line up with TRBD1. Germline V gene lookup returns CDR1 DFQATT and CDR2 SNEGSKA (reference sequence). The CDR3 has 9 amino acids. CDR3 protein: CRGGYEQFF. The CDR3 DNA reads TGCAGAGGGGGCTATGAGCAGTTCTTC.

The chain has TRBV14 and TRBJ2-3; the match to TRBD2 covers 13 bases. The CDR3 is 14 amino acids. The germline V gene has CDR1 SGHDN and CDR2 FVKESK. The ends lost 2 bases at V and 14 bases at J; junction bases unmatched: 7. The CDR3 region is CASSQRTSGRSPYF. The CDR3 DNA is TGTGCCAGCAGCCAACGGACTAGCGGGAGAAGTCCGTATTTT.

This rearrangement joins TRBV7-9 to TRBJ2-1; D gene unclear. The germline gives CDR1 SEHNR, CDR2 FQNEAQ (reference sequence). This CDR3 comprises 14 residues. V was shortened by 4 bases and J by 8 bases, with 15 bases between the two germline ends. The DNA for the CDR3 is TGTGCCAGCAGCTCCTGTGGGTCTGGTGATGAGCAGTTCTTC. Its translation is CASSSCGSGDEQFF.

This clonotype showed up just a few times. The genes are TRBV11-2 and TRBJ2-1; 12 nucleotides line up with TRBD2. V was clipped by 9 bases and J by 9 bases; unmatched bases: 9. The CDR3 totals 14 residues. The germline V gene encodes CDR1 SGHAT and CDR2 FQNNGV. For the CDR3, the DNA is TGTGCCAGTTCGGGACTAGCGGGCCGCCTTGAGCAGTTCTTC. Translating it yields CASSGLAGRLEQFF. Full variable domain (missing parts from reference TRBV11-2 and TRBJ2-1): EAGVAQSPRYKIIEKRQSVAFWCNPISGHATLYWYQQILGQGPKLLIQFQNNGVVDDSQLPKDRFSAERLKGVDSTLKIQPAKLEDSAVYLCASSGLAGRLEQFFGPGTRLTVL.

Concerning this clonotype itself: Possible read error: a much larger clone is one base away. This rearrangement joins TRBV6-5 to TRBJ1-6; no reliable D call. Germline V gives CDR1 MNHEY, CDR2 SVGAGI. The CDR3 loop spans 13 amino acids. The CDR3 region is CASSYAHNSPPHF. In DNA, the CDR3 is TGTGCCAGCAGTTACGCTCATAATTCACCCCCCCACTTT.

Concerning this clonotype itself: An end of the junction does not agree with germline; a read error may underlie this. The J gene is TRBJ2-7, the V gene TRBV6-5, with 11 bases aligning to TRBD2. Germline V gene sequence: CDR1 MNHEY, CDR2 SVGAGI. The CDR3 runs to 15 residues. The CDR3 loop is CAGSITSGSSYEQYF. The CDR3 DNA follows: TGTGCCGGCAGTATAACTAGCGGGAGCTCCTACGAGCAGTACTTC.

Worth noting for this clonotype: The junction differs from germline at one of its ends, possibly a read error. The rearrangement uses TRBV10-3 and TRBJ1-1; D call uncertain. CDR1 and CDR2 from the germline V gene are ENHRY and SYGVKD. This CDR3 region has 14 residues. The CDR3, as DNA: TGTGTCATCAAGCCAACCGACCCGAACACTGAAGCTTTCTTT. Translated, it gives CVIKPTDPNTEAFF.

This clonotype showed up just once. The chain uses TRBV7-9 and TRBJ2-2; D is unresolved. The CDR3 has 13 amino acids. The germline gives CDR1 SEHNR, CDR2 FQNEAQ (reference sequence). Deletions cut 2 bases from V and 4 bases from J, with 5 bases between. The CDR3 protein is CASSLPSTGELFF. DNA for the CDR3: TGTGCCAGCAGCTTACCGAGCACCGGGGAGCTGTTTTTT.

This sequence joins TRBV20-1 and TRBJ1-1, with a tentative D call TRBD1 (6 bases). Germline values: CDR1 DFQATT, CDR2 SNEGSKA (reference sequence). V lost 2 bases and J lost 9, with 16 bases in between. The CDR3 contains 13 residues. The CDR3 DNA reads as TGCAGTGCTAGATACGACCGGACAGTCAAAGCTTTCTTT. The encoded protein is CSARYDRTVKAFF.

This clonotype came up a few times. The V and J genes are TRBV5-5 and TRBJ2-1; no clear D gene. Looked up from germline, CDR1 is SGHKS and CDR2 is YYEKEE (reference sequence). The germline V and J ends were trimmed by 0 bases and 3 bases, with 10 bases remaining between them. This CDR3 has 15 residues. CDR3 residues: CASSLVPGIYNEQFF. CDR3 sequence (DNA): TGTGCCAGCAGCTTGGTTCCAGGAATCTACAATGAGCAGTTCTTC.

The chain uses TRBV6-1 and TRBJ2-3; D unclear. The germline V and J ends were trimmed by 4 bases and 1 base, with 18 bases remaining between them. Germline loops: CDR1 MNHNS, CDR2 SASEGT. This CDR3 has 17 amino acids. CDR3 loop: CASSVSAGGVRTDTQYF. The CDR3 nucleotides read TGTGCCAGCAGTGTATCCGCAGGCGGTGTTCGCACAGATACGCAGTATTTT.

V gene TRBV20-1 combines with J gene TRBJ2-4; D might be TRBD1 (6 bases). The V gene lost 6 bases and the J gene lost 1 base, with 16 bases spanning the gap. The germline gives CDR1 DFQATT, CDR2 SNEGSKA (reference sequence). The CDR3 runs 15 residues. This chain's CDR3 is CSATQGLGAKNIQYF. CDR3 DNA: TGCAGTGCAACACAGGGATTAGGGGCCAAAAACATTCAGTACTTC.

This clonotype showed up just a few times. The chain is built from TRBV20-1 and TRBJ1-3; D is undetermined. CDR1 DFQATT and CDR2 SNEGSKA come from the germline V gene (reference sequence). The V and J ends lost 3 bases and 0 bases respectively, with 9 bases between them. The length of the CDR3 is 14 residues. Written as DNA, the CDR3 is TGCAGTGCTAGTACAGCCGCCTCTGGAAACACCATATATTTT. It codes for CSASTAASGNTIYF.